One T cell receptor beta chain is described in this entry. As yet, its antigen is unknown. This sample is part of a study of spatial heterogeneity in lung cancer. Noted time point: sample taken at primary tumor resection. Via MiXCR, TCRdb re-called the 5' RACE reads, giving one row per CDR3 protein. Among some 20,000 distinct CDR3 sequences, 7% to 7.5% were seen once, and the ten largest hold less than 25%. The study's findings and limits: One measure, the expanded intratumoral alpha and beta TCR count, tracked tumor mutation counts.

The CDR3 consists of 16 residues. Germline V gene lookup returns CDR1 SGHTA and CDR2 FQGNSA. The trim removed 0 bases at V and 5 bases at J, leaving 8 bases unmatched. V is TRBV7-2 and J is TRBJ2-5; TRBD2 agrees at 8 bases. The clonotype originates from a female donor with early-stage non-small cell lung cancer. Sequencing used lung tumor tissue, obtained at surgery. The CDR3 loop reads CASSLAGTRGGETQYF. CDR3 DNA sequence: TGTGCCAGCAGCTTAGCTGGGACTAGGGGTGGGGAGACCCAGTACTTC.